These T cell receptor beta chains were read from a single sample in a study of T cell changes during pregnancy in multiple sclerosis. Repertoires were generated with immunoSEQ multiplex PCR, while TCRdb's copy carries only in-frame clones and drops some. Of 100,000 or so clones listed, approximately 92% are singletons. The sample here was peripheral blood, taken in the second trimester of pregnancy. These receptors were obtained from a female donor with multiple sclerosis, enrolled in a pregnancy study. Both conserved end residues are part of each CDR3. The D gene is left open where the match is weak. Only part of the rows carry a size: once, few, many, or a class if the clone is expanded.

clone_size: -
j_call: TRBJ2-5
v_call: TRBV19
d_call: TRBD2
cdr3_nt: TGTGCCAGTAGTATTCGGGGACTAGCGGGAGGGCAAGAGACCCAGTACTTC
cdr3_aa: CASSIRGLAGGQETQYF

clone_size: -
j_call: TRBJ1-3
v_call: TRBV28
d_call: -
cdr3_nt: TGTGCCAGCAGTTTATCCAGAAACACCATATATTTT
cdr3_aa: CASSLSRNTIYF

clone_size: -
j_call: TRBJ2-7
v_call: TRBV11-2
d_call: -
cdr3_nt: TGTGCCAGCAGCTTAGGGACAGCCTACGAGCAGTACTTC
cdr3_aa: CASSLGTAYEQYF

clone_size: -
j_call: TRBJ2-7
v_call: TRBV11-2
d_call: -
cdr3_nt: TGTGCCAGCAGCTTAGATGGGGCGTTAGGCGAGCAGTACTTC
cdr3_aa: CASSLDGALGEQYF

clone_size: -
j_call: TRBJ1-2
v_call: TRBV6-5
d_call: -
cdr3_nt: TGTGCCAGCAGTTACTCGAAACAGGGTCCTGGTGGCTACACCTTC
cdr3_aa: CASSYSKQGPGGYTF

clone_size: -
j_call: TRBJ1-2
v_call: TRBV9
d_call: -
cdr3_nt: TGTGCCAGCAGCGTAGCCCCCCGGGGGGCAGATAATGGCTACACCTTC
cdr3_aa: CASSVAPRGADNGYTF

clone_size: -
j_call: TRBJ2-7
v_call: TRBV10-3
d_call: -
cdr3_nt: TGTGCCATCAGTGAACTCAGGGACGAGCAGTACTTC
cdr3_aa: CAISELRDEQYF

clone_size: -
j_call: TRBJ2-7
v_call: TRBV29-1
d_call: TRBD2
cdr3_nt: TGCAGGGGGACTATCCTTTACGAGCAGTACTTC
cdr3_aa: CRGTILYEQYF

clone_size: -
j_call: TRBJ2-7
v_call: TRBV9
d_call: TRBD1
cdr3_nt: TGTGCCAGCAGCCCTCGGACAGGGAACGTAGAGCAGTACTTC
cdr3_aa: CASSPRTGNVEQYF

clone_size: -
j_call: TRBJ2-7
v_call: TRBV10-1
d_call: TRBD1
cdr3_nt: TGCGCCAGCAGTGAGTCGGGGACAGGGCTCCACGAGCAGTACTTC
cdr3_aa: CASSESGTGLHEQYF

clone_size: -
j_call: TRBJ2-7
v_call: TRBV5-1
d_call: -
cdr3_nt: TGCGCCAGCAGCTTTGGGTCAGGCAGCTCCTACGAGCAGTACTTC
cdr3_aa: CASSFGSGSSYEQYF

clone_size: -
j_call: TRBJ1-2
v_call: TRBV10-3
d_call: -
cdr3_nt: TGTGCCACCACCGAACAGGTCGAAGATGGCTACACCTTC
cdr3_aa: CATTEQVEDGYTF

clone_size: -
j_call: TRBJ1-4
v_call: TRBV7-7
d_call: TRBD1
cdr3_nt: TGTGCCAGCAGCAAAACAGGGGGCTTAGATGAAAAACTGTTTTTT
cdr3_aa: CASSKTGGLDEKLFF

clone_size: -
j_call: TRBJ2-7
v_call: TRBV19
d_call: TRBD1
cdr3_nt: TGTGCCAGTAGTATAGCAGTGGGGACAGGAGGAAGATACGAGCAGTACTTC
cdr3_aa: CASSIAVGTGGRYEQYF

clone_size: -
j_call: TRBJ1-1
v_call: TRBV6-6
d_call: -
cdr3_nt: TGTGCCAGCAGTTACGGCCGGAACACTGAAGCTTTCTTT
cdr3_aa: CASSYGRNTEAFF

clone_size: -
j_call: TRBJ2-1
v_call: TRBV2
d_call: TRBD1
cdr3_nt: TGTGCCAGCAAGAACAGGGGGCCGAGCTCCTACAATGAGCAGTTCTTC
cdr3_aa: CASKNRGPSSYNEQFF

clone_size: -
j_call: TRBJ1-5
v_call: TRBV2
d_call: -
cdr3_nt: TGTGCCAGCAGTGAGGGGAGGACCCGCTCGGGAAATCAGCCCCAGCATTTT
cdr3_aa: CASSEGRTRSGNQPQHF

clone_size: -
j_call: TRBJ1-2
v_call: TRBV30
d_call: -
cdr3_nt: TGTGCCTGGAGGTCTCTAGGCATTACAGGGACTACTGGCTACACCTTC
cdr3_aa: CAWRSLGITGTTGYTF

clone_size: -
j_call: TRBJ1-3
v_call: TRBV7-9
d_call: -
cdr3_nt: TGTGCCAGCAGCTTCGGTGGGGAGGCCTCTGGAAACACCATATATTTT
cdr3_aa: CASSFGGEASGNTIYF

clone_size: -
j_call: TRBJ1-3
v_call: TRBV19
d_call: TRBD1
cdr3_nt: TGTGCCAGTAACTGGGACAGGAGCTCTTCCTCTGGAAACACCATATATTTT
cdr3_aa: CASNWDRSSSSGNTIYF

clone_size: -
j_call: TRBJ1-4
v_call: TRBV28
d_call: -
cdr3_nt: TGTGCCAGCAGCCCTGGGCGATCAACTAATGAAAAACTGTTTTTT
cdr3_aa: CASSPGRSTNEKLFF

clone_size: -
j_call: TRBJ2-2
v_call: TRBV5-1
d_call: TRBD1
cdr3_nt: TGCGCCAGCAGGCAGACCGGGACAGGGGGCTCCGGGGAGCTGTTTTTT
cdr3_aa: CASRQTGTGGSGELFF

clone_size: -
j_call: TRBJ2-5
v_call: TRBV4-2
d_call: TRBD1
cdr3_nt: TGTGCCAGCAGCCAAGAGGTAGGACAGGGCGGGGAGACCCAGTACTTC
cdr3_aa: CASSQEVGQGGETQYF

clone_size: -
j_call: TRBJ2-1
v_call: TRBV6-5
d_call: TRBD1
cdr3_nt: TGTGCCAGCAGTTTAGGACAGGGCCCCTACAATGAGCAGTTCTTC
cdr3_aa: CASSLGQGPYNEQFF

clone_size: -
j_call: TRBJ2-1
v_call: TRBV5-6
d_call: TRBD2
cdr3_nt: TGTGCCAGCAGCTATCGGACTAGCGGGTACAATGAGCAGTTCTTC
cdr3_aa: CASSYRTSGYNEQFF

clone_size: -
j_call: TRBJ1-2
v_call: TRBV5-5
d_call: TRBD1
cdr3_nt: TGTGCCAGCAGCTTGAGGACAGGGGGTACTAACTATGGCTACACCTTC
cdr3_aa: CASSLRTGGTNYGYTF

clone_size: -
j_call: TRBJ2-1
v_call: TRBV27
d_call: TRBD2
cdr3_nt: TGTGCCAGCGCGGGACTAGCGGAGCAGTTCTTC
cdr3_aa: CASAGLAEQFF

clone_size: -
j_call: TRBJ1-1
v_call: TRBV20-1
d_call: TRBD1
cdr3_nt: TGCAGTGCTAAGACAGGGACGGAAGCTTTCTTT
cdr3_aa: CSAKTGTEAFF

clone_size: -
j_call: TRBJ2-2
v_call: TRBV5-4
d_call: -
cdr3_nt: TGTGCCAGCAGGGTAGCGAGGGGGACCGGGGAGCTGTTTTTT
cdr3_aa: CASRVARGTGELFF

clone_size: few
j_call: TRBJ1-6
v_call: TRBV30
d_call: TRBD1
cdr3_nt: TGTGCCGGAACGACAGGGAATAATTCACCCCTCCACTTT
cdr3_aa: CAGTTGNNSPLHF

clone_size: once
j_call: TRBJ2-4
v_call: TRBV28
d_call: -
cdr3_nt: TGTGCCAGCATGGGGCTAGCCAAAAACATTCAGTACTTC
cdr3_aa: CASMGLAKNIQYF

clone_size: -
j_call: TRBJ2-1
v_call: TRBV2
d_call: -
cdr3_nt: TGTGCCAGCATACCTAGCAGTTACAATGAGCAGTTCTTC
cdr3_aa: CASIPSSYNEQFF

clone_size: few
j_call: TRBJ2-2
v_call: TRBV9
d_call: -
cdr3_nt: TGTGCCAGCAGCGTAGCGCCCATTGAGGGGGTCACCGGGGAGCTGTTTTTT
cdr3_aa: CASSVAPIEGVTGELFF

clone_size: once
j_call: TRBJ1-5
v_call: TRBV11-2
d_call: TRBD1
cdr3_nt: TGTGCCAGCAGCTTAGACACAGGGGGCTATCAGCCCCAGCATTTT
cdr3_aa: CASSLDTGGYQPQHF

clone_size: once
j_call: TRBJ1-2
v_call: TRBV9
d_call: -
cdr3_nt: TGTGCCAGCAGGAGGCAGCTTGGCTACACCTTC
cdr3_aa: CASRRQLGYTF

clone_size: -
j_call: TRBJ2-1
v_call: TRBV6-5
d_call: TRBD1
cdr3_nt: TGTGCCAGCAGTTACCTACGACAGGGGCCTGGTGAGCAGTTCTTC
cdr3_aa: CASSYLRQGPGEQFF

clone_size: -
j_call: TRBJ2-2
v_call: TRBV10-3
d_call: -
cdr3_nt: TGTGCCATCAGTGAAGCCAGGGAAAGAGGGGAGCTGTTTTTT
cdr3_aa: CAISEARERGELFF

clone_size: few
j_call: TRBJ2-1
v_call: TRBV28
d_call: -
cdr3_nt: TGTGCCAGCAGGCGAGAAGTCCAAGTCCACTCCTACAATGAGCAGTTCTTC
cdr3_aa: CASRREVQVHSYNEQFF

clone_size: -
j_call: TRBJ2-2
v_call: TRBV7-7
d_call: TRBD1
cdr3_nt: TGTGCCAGCAGCTTAGGAGCACCGGGACAGGCTAGCACCGGGGAGCTGTTTTTT
cdr3_aa: CASSLGAPGQASTGELFF

clone_size: -
j_call: TRBJ1-4
v_call: TRBV28
d_call: -
cdr3_nt: TGTGCCAGCAGTTCCTTGACGACAGAAGTAAATGAAAAACTGTTTTTT
cdr3_aa: CASSSLTTEVNEKLFF

clone_size: once
j_call: TRBJ1-1
v_call: TRBV27
d_call: TRBD1
cdr3_nt: TGTGCCAGCAGTTTAAGACAGGGGGCAGGTTGGAACACTGAAGCTTTCTTT
cdr3_aa: CASSLRQGAGWNTEAFF

clone_size: few
j_call: TRBJ1-2
v_call: TRBV27
d_call: TRBD1
cdr3_nt: TGTGCCAGCAGTCCCTCAAGACAGGGGGCTAACTATGGCTACACCTTC
cdr3_aa: CASSPSRQGANYGYTF

clone_size: once
j_call: TRBJ1-1
v_call: TRBV6-5
d_call: -
cdr3_nt: TGTGCCAGCAGTTACTCGATTTGGGCAGGGGAACGAGAAGCTTTCTTT
cdr3_aa: CASSYSIWAGEREAFF

clone_size: -
j_call: TRBJ1-5
v_call: TRBV6-5
d_call: -
cdr3_nt: TGTGCCAGCAGTTACTCGCGGGGCCAGCCCCAGCATTTT
cdr3_aa: CASSYSRGQPQHF

clone_size: -
j_call: TRBJ1-6
v_call: TRBV7-2
d_call: TRBD1
cdr3_nt: TGTGCCAGCAGGGCTCAAGGGACAGGGAATTCACCCCTCCACTTT
cdr3_aa: CASRAQGTGNSPLHF

clone_size: -
j_call: TRBJ2-4
v_call: TRBV15
d_call: -
cdr3_nt: TGTGCCACCAGCAGACCGGGGGAGAACATTCAGTACTTC
cdr3_aa: CATSRPGENIQYF

clone_size: -
j_call: TRBJ1-5
v_call: TRBV2
d_call: -
cdr3_nt: TGTGCCAGCAGGGGCGGGATATATAGCAATCAGCCCCAGCATTTT
cdr3_aa: CASRGGIYSNQPQHF